This record looks at one T cell receptor beta chain sequence and its context. Its antigen remains unknown. This entry is derived from a study of cytomegalovirus exposure and HLA in healthy donors. Study results and limitations: Within the data, a cluster of highly shared sequence variants was likely a sequencing artifact.

The CDR3 length is 15 residues. The ends were cut back, 0 bases at V and 2 bases at J, with 10 bases in the middle. From germline, CDR1 is KGHSH and CDR2 LQKENI. PCR used 60 Vbeta primers and 13 Jbeta primers. Profiling relied on immunoSEQ multiplex PCR, and the TCRdb table lists in-frame clones only, not all of them. The sample table includes approximately 71,000 clones. The sequence was obtained from a female donor in good health and CMV-seropositive. Sequences were obtained from PBMCs. V and J are TRBV18 and TRBJ1-1; D gene ambiguous. CDR3 nucleotides: TGTGCCAGCTCACCACCAGCGGGGAGTAACACTGAAGCTTTCTTT. This codes for CASSPPAGSNTEAFF.